The 13 T cell receptor beta chains below were found in one sample sequenced in a study of cytomegalovirus exposure and HLA in healthy donors (dated by TCRdb to 2016 to 2017). Library generation was performed with the immunoSEQ multiplex PCR assay. In its TCRdb copy, this immuneACCESS table keeps in-frame sequences only and misses some clones. Where compared with another copy, unresolved V genes explain less than half of these, and the others have no known cause. Within this sample are roughly 120,000 clones, with roughly nine tenths of them counted one time only. The ten largest clones take up about 4.1% of the sample. The sample consisted of PBMCs. These receptors all stem from a man in his late teens or twenties in good health and CMV-seropositive.

The gene calls are TRBV7-8 and TRBJ1-5; TRBD1 agrees at 8 bases. This CDR3 has 16 amino acids. The V and J ends lost 2 bases and 7 bases, in that order; junction bases with no gene match: 10. CDR1 and CDR2 from the germline V gene are SGHVS and FQNEAQ. The CDR3 bases are TGTGCCAGCAGCTTACGAAGAGACAGGGGAGACCAGCCCCAGCATTTT. Residues: CASSLRRDRGDQPQHF. The whole variable domain, filled in from reference TRBV7-8 and TRBJ1-5, reads GAGVSQSPRYKVAKRGQDVALRCDPISGHVSLFWYQQALGQGPEFLTYFQNEAQLDKSGLPSDRFFAERPEGSVSTLKIQRTQQEDSAVYLCASSLRRDRGDQPQHFGDGTRLSIL.

The chain combines TRBV7-9 with TRBJ1-1; D is uncertain. Germline loops: CDR1 SEHNR, CDR2 FQNEAQ (reference sequence). The V and J ends lost 2 bases and 11 bases respectively, with 9 bases between them. This CDR3 has 11 residues. CDR3 sequence (DNA): TGTGCCAGCAGCTTAAATACGGAGGCTTTCTTT. Amino acids: CASSLNTEAFF.

About this clone itself: Other nucleotide sequences from this sample produce the same CDR3. The chain employs TRBV27 and TRBJ2-7, with 11 bases aligning to TRBD1. The trim removed 5 bases at V and 3 bases at J, leaving 3 bases unmatched. The CDR3 extends over 14 amino acids. Germline V CDR1 and CDR2: MNHEY, SMNVEV (reference sequence). CDR3 in DNA: TGTGCCAGCAGTCCCGGGACAGGGGGCTACGAGCAGTACTTC. Protein sequence: CASSPGTGGYEQYF.

This chain uses TRBV5-5 with TRBJ2-7; TRBD1 agrees at 7 bases. Germline V gene sequence: CDR1 SGHKS, CDR2 YYEKEE (reference sequence). The CDR3 is 15 residues long. Trimming at V came to 2 bases and at J to 0 bases, leaving 5 bases not matched to a gene. The CDR3 nucleotides are TGTGCCAGCAGCTTCGACAGGGTCAGCTCCTACGAGCAGTACTTC. It is translated as CASSFDRVSSYEQYF. Full variable domain (remainder filled in from reference TRBV5-5 and TRBJ2-7): DAGVTQSPTHLIKTRGQQVTLRCSPISGHKSVSWYQQVLGQGPQFIFQYYEKEERGRGNFPDRFSARQFPNYSSELNVNALLLGDSALYLCASSFDRVSSYEQYFGPGTRLTVT.

This clone was seen a single time. The rearrangement links TRBV29-1 to TRBJ1-2, with a weak D call TRBD1 (6 bases). The CDR3 is 13 amino acids. Germline V CDR1 and CDR2: SQVTM, ANQGSEA. V shed 6 bases and J shed 4 bases, with 15 bases lying between them. The CDR3 DNA sequence: TGCAGCGTCTCCTCTACAGGGTCCTATGGCTACACCTTC. This gives the protein CSVSSTGSYGYTF.

The chain recombines TRBV5-6 with TRBJ2-7; the D gene is possibly TRBD1 (6 bases). Germline CDR1 reads SGHDT; CDR2 reads YYEEEE. The CDR3 extends over 14 amino acids. Between the trimmed V and J ends, which lost 4 bases and 2 bases, there was a span of 13 bases. CDR3 amino acids: CASSGTSNPYEQYF. The CDR3 DNA reads TGTGCCAGCAGCGGGACATCGAATCCCTACGAGCAGTACTTC.

J is TRBJ1-6 and V is TRBV10-3, with 10 bases matching TRBD1. Trimming at V came to 10 bases and at J to 7 bases, leaving 13 bases not matched to a gene. The CDR3 extends over 16 amino acids. Germline CDR1 ENHRY, CDR2 SYGVKD. The CDR3 reads CASQEWVGQGNSPLHF. The CDR3, as DNA: TGTGCCAGCCAGGAGTGGGTGGGACAGGGGAATTCACCCCTCCACTTT.

As to this clone: This sample also contains other DNA sequences that code for the same CDR3. The V call is TRBV19, the J call TRBJ2-1; 9 positions agree with TRBD1. CDR3 size: 14 residues. The V segment lost 3 bases and the J segment 5 bases; nucleotides outside the gene matches: 2. The germline CDR1 and CDR2 sequences are LNHDA and SQIVND (reference sequence). The CDR3 loop reads CASSIGTGNNEQFF. DNA of the CDR3: TGTGCCAGTAGTATCGGGACAGGGAACAATGAGCAGTTCTTC.

The genes are TRBV5-1 and TRBJ2-7; 10 nucleotides align to TRBD2. The CDR3 is 14 residues long. With V trimmed by 5 bases and J by 7 bases, 9 bases remained unmatched. Germline CDR1 reads SGHRS; CDR2 reads YFSETQ. The chain's CDR3 is CASRRGSGGREQYF. DNA of the CDR3: TGCGCCAGCAGAAGGGGTAGCGGGGGGCGTGAGCAGTACTTC.

The chain combines TRBV6-1 with TRBJ1-2; D possibly corresponds to TRBD1 (6 bases). The CDR3 contains 13 residues. Between the trimmed V and J ends, which lost 5 bases and 2 bases, there was a span of 9 bases. From germline, CDR1 is MNHNS and CDR2 SASEGT. CDR3 in DNA: TGTGCCAGCAGTTCAGACAGGAACTATGGCTACACCTTC. The encoded protein is CASSSDRNYGYTF.

The chain carries TRBV28 and TRBJ1-6; D gene uncertain. The CDR3 has 16 residues. Trimming cost V 6 bases and J 0 bases, with 12 bases left between them. The germline V gene has CDR1 MDHEN and CDR2 SYDVKM. In nucleotides, the CDR3 is TGTGCCAGCAGGTCCACTGAGAGCTCCTATAATTCACCCCTCCACTTT. This sequence encodes CASRSTESSYNSPLHF.

This chain links TRBV6-5 with TRBJ2-7; no clear D. The CDR3 loop spans 14 amino acids. Trimming took off 2 bases at V and 0 bases at J, with 8 bases between the two ends. Germline-derived CDR1 and CDR2 are MNHEY and SVGAGI. The CDR3 bases are TGTGCCAGCAGTTACCTCAAGAGCTCCTACGAGCAGTACTTC. This codes for CASSYLKSSYEQYF.

This clone was detected only once. This chain joins TRBV14 and TRBJ1-4; possibly TRBD1 for D (6 bases). Germline CDR1 is SGHDN and CDR2 is FVKESK. V was trimmed by 5 bases and J by 0 bases, leaving 10 bases between them. The CDR3 runs 15 residues. In DNA form, the CDR3 reads TGTGCCAGCAGCAGGGGGTTTGCAACTAATGAAAAACTGTTTTTT. Translated, it gives CASSRGFATNEKLFF.